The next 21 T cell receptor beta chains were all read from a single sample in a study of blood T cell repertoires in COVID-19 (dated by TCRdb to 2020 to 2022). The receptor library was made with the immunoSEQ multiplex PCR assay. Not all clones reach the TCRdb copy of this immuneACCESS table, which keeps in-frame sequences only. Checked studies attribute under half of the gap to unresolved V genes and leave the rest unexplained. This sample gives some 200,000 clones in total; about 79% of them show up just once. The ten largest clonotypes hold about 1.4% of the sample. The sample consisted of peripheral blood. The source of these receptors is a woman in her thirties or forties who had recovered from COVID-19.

The CDR3 sequence: CSVEGTSGPLGGETQYF. Written as DNA, the CDR3 is TGCAGCGTTGAGGGAACTAGCGGGCCCCTCGGTGGAGAGACCCAGTACTTC. This chain joins TRBV29-1 and TRBJ2-5; TRBD2 matches at 9 bases. The trim removed 3 bases at V and 4 bases at J, leaving 15 bases unmatched. Germline CDR1 SQVTM, CDR2 ANQGSEA. The CDR3 is 17 residues long.

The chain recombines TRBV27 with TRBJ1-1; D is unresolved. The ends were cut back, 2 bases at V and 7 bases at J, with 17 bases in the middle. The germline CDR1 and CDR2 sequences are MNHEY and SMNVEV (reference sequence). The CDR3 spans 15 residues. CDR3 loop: CASSLASGMSFEAFF. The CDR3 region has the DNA TGTGCCAGCAGTTTAGCGAGCGGAATGAGTTTTGAAGCTTTCTTT.

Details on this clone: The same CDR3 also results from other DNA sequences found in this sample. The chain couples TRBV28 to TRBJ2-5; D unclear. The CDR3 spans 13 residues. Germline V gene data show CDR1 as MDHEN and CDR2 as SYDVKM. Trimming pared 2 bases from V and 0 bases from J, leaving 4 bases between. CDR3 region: CASSLQYQETQYF. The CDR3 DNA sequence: TGTGCCAGCAGTTTACAATACCAAGAGACCCAGTACTTC.

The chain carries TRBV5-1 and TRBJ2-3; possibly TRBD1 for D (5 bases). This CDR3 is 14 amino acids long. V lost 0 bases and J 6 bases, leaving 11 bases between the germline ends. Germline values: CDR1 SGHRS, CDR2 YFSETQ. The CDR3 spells CASSLASGLDTQYF. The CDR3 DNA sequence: TGCGCCAGCAGCTTGGCCTCAGGGTTGGATACGCAGTATTTT.

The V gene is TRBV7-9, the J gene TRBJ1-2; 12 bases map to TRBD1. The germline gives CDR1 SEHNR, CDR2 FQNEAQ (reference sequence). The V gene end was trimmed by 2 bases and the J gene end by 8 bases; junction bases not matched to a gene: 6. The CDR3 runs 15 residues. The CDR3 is CASSLTGQGAEGYTF. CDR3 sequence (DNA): TGTGCCAGCAGCTTAACGGGACAGGGGGCCGAGGGCTACACCTTC.

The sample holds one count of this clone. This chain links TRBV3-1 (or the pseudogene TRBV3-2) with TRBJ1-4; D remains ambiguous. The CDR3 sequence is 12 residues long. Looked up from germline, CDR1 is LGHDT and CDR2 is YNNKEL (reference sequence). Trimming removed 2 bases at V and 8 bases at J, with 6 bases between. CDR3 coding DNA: TGTGCCAGCAGCCAACCTAGGGAAAAACTGTTTTTT. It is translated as CASSQPREKLFF.

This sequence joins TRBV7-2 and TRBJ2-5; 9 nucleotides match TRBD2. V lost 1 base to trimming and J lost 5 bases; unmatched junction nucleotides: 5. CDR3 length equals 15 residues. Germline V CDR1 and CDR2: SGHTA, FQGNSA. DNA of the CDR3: TGTGCCAGCAGCTTAGTAGGCGGGGGGGCTGAGACCCAGTACTTC. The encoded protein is CASSLVGGGAETQYF. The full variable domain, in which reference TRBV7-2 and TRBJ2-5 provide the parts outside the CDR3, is GAGVSQSPSNKVTEKGKDVELRCDPISGHTALYWYRQSLGQGLEFLIYFQGNSAPDKSGLPSDRFSAERTGGSVSTLTIQRTQQEDSAVYLCASSLVGGGAETQYFGPGTRLLVL.

CDR3 bases: TGCAGCGTTGACGGACTAGCGGGGCTCCAAGAGACCCAGTACTTC. It codes for CSVDGLAGLQETQYF. The chain is built from TRBV29-1 and TRBJ2-5, with 12 bases identical to TRBD2. The CDR3 is made up of 15 amino acids. The germline CDR1 and CDR2 sequences are SQVTM and ANQGSEA. V shed 3 bases and J 1 base; nucleotides not matched to a gene: 3.

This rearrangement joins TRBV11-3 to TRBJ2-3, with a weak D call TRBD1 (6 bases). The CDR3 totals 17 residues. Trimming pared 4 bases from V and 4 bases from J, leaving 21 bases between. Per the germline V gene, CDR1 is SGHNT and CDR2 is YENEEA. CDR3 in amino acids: CASSWELLQGMSDTQYF. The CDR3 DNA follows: TGTGCCAGCAGCTGGGAGCTCCTCCAGGGGATGTCAGATACGCAGTATTTT.

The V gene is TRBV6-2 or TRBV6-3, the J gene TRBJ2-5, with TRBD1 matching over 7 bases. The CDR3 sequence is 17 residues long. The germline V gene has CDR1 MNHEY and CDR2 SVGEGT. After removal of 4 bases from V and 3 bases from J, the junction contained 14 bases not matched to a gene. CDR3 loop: CASSSGLTGRIKETQYF. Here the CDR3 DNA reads TGTGCCAGCAGTTCCGGCTTGACAGGGAGAATCAAAGAGACCCAGTACTTC.

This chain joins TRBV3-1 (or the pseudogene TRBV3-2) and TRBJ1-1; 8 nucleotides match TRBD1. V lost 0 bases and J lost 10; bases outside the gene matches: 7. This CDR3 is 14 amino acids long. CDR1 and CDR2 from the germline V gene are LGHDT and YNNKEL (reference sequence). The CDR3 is CASSQERGRGRAFF. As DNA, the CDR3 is TGTGCCAGCAGCCAAGAACGTGGCAGGGGGCGAGCTTTCTTT.

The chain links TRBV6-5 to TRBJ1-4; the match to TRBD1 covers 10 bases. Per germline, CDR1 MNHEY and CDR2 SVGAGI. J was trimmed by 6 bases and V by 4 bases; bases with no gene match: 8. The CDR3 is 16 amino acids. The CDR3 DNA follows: TGTGCCAGCAGTTCTCCTACCGGGACAGGGGATGAAAAACTGTTTTTT. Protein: CASSSPTGTGDEKLFF.

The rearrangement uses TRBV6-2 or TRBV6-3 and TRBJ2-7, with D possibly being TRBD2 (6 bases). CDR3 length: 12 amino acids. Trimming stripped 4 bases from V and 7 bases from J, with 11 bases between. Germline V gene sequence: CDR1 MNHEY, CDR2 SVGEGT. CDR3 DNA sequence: TGTGCCAGCAGTTCCTCGGCGGGGGAGCAGTACTTC. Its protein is CASSSSAGEQYF.

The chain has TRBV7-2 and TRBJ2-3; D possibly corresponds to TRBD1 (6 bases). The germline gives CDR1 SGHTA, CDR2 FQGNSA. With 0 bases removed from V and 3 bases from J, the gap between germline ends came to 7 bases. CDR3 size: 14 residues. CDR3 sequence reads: CASSLARGTDTQYF. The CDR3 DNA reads TGTGCCAGCAGCTTAGCCAGGGGTACAGATACGCAGTATTTT.

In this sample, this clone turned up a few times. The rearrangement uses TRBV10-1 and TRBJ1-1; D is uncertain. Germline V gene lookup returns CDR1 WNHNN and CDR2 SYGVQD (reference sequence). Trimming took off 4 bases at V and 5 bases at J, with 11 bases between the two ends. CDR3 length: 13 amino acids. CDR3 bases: TGCGCCAGCAGTGCCTCTAGAGGTACTGAAGCTTTCTTT. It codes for CASSASRGTEAFF.

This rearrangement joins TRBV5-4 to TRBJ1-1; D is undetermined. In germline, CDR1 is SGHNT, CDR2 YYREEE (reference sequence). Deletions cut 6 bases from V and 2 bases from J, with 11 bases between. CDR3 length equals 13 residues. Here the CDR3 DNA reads TGTGCCAGCAAACTTGACATAAACACTGAAGCTTTCTTT. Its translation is CASKLDINTEAFF.

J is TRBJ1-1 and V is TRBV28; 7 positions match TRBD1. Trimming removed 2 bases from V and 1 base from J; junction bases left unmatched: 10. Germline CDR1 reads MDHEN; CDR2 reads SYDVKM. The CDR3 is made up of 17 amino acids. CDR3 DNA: TGTGCCAGCAGTTTACAGGGGGTGTCTTCAGGGAACACTGAAGCTTTCTTT. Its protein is CASSLQGVSSGNTEAFF.

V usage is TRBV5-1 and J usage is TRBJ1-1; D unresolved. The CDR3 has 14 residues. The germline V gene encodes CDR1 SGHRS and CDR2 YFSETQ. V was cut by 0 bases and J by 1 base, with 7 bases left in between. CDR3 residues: CASSLADWNTEAFF. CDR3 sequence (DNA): TGCGCCAGCAGCTTGGCAGACTGGAACACTGAAGCTTTCTTT.

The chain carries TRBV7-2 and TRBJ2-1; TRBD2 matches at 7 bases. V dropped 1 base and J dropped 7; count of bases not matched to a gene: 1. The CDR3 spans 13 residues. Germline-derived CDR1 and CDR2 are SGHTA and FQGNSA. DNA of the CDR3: TGTGCCAGCAGCTTAGTGGGGGGGAATGAGCAGTTCTTC. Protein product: CASSLVGGNEQFF.

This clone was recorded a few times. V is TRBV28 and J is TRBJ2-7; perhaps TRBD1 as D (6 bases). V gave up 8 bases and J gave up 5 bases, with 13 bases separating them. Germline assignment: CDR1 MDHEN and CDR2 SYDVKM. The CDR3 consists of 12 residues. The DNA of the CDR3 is TGTGCCAGCGGAACAGGGTTCGACGAGCAGTACTTC. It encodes CASGTGFDEQYF.

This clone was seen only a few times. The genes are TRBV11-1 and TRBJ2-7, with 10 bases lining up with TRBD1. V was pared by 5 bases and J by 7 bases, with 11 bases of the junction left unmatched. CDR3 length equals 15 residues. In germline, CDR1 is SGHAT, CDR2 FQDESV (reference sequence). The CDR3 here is CASSPGQGGLREQYF. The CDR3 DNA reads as TGTGCCAGCAGCCCCGGACAGGGGGGTTTGAGGGAGCAGTACTTC. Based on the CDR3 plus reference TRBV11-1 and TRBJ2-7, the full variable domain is EAEVAQSPRYKITEKSQAVAFWCDPISGHATLYWYRQILGQGPELLVQFQDESVVDDSQLPKDRFSAERLKGVDSTLKIQPAELGDSAMYLCASSPGQGGLREQYFGPGTRLTVT.